This TCR beta chain was sequenced in a study of shared clonotypes between healthy human individuals. About the research overall: The plates for each donor numbered three CD4 naive, three CD4 memory, two CD8 naive and one CD8 memory.

In the original processing: There were no quality scores in the junction-only immunoSEQ sequences, so filtering differed. Assay used: immunoSEQ multiplex PCR; TCRdb lists only in-frame clones, some missing. V, J and clone size are taken as reported in that table, and D and trimming were inferred from the DNA itself. The sample contains 800,000 to 950,000 clones, around 96% of which appear only once. Naive CD8 cells comprised CD45RO-negative, CCR7-positively selected cells, excluding terminally differentiated effector memory CD45RA+ cells. A word on this clone: Antigen unknown.

Whole-study results and caveats: It was observed that 5% to 6.5% of naive CD4 clonotypes were shared across a few donors.

The receptor was derived from a man younger than 45 in good health. Sequencing input: naive CD8+ T cells sorted from blood.

CDR3 DNA sequence: TGTGCCAGCAGCTTAGCGCTCTCGCCCTACGAGCAGTACTTC. Translating gives CASSLALSPYEQYF. The chain is built from TRBV7-2 and TRBJ2-7; D remains ambiguous. Germline V gives CDR1 SGHTA, CDR2 FQGNSA. CDR3 length equals 14 residues. Deletions cut 0 bases from V and 2 bases from J, with 8 bases between.